Listed below are T cell receptor beta chains from one sample, sequenced in a study of T-cell memory formation after mild COVID-19. TCRdb re-called the 5' RACE reads with MiXCR, one entry per CDR3 protein. The sample consists of roughly 400,000 distinct CDR3 sequences, 15% to 20% of them appearing once. The sample taken for sequencing was PBMCs or a T cell subset sorted from them (not recorded which). These receptors were obtained from a man between 18 and 35 years old who had mild COVID-19 (a few samples of this study predate the infection). Cell type and time point are not known. CDR3s include the opening cysteine and the closing phenylalanine or tryptophan. Each record gives: V gene, J gene, clone size, D gene, CDR3 DNA, CDR3 protein. The D gene is left open where the match is weak. Clone size is stated in some rows and not others, as once, few, many or a class when expanded.

V: TRBV29-1; J: TRBJ1-1; size: -; D: TRBD1; DNA: TGCAGCGTTGAGGAGGACAGGGCTGAAGCTTTCTTT; CDR3: CSVEEDRAEAFF
V: TRBV7-9; J: TRBJ1-2; size: few; D: TRBD1; DNA: TGTGCCAGCAGCTTTCCACGCGGGACAGTTTTCTTGGGTGGCTACACCTTC; CDR3: CASSFPRGTVFLGGYTF
V: TRBV4-1; J: TRBJ2-1; size: few; D: TRBD2; DNA: TGCGCCAGCAGCCAGCGCACCCTAGCGGGGGGCCCAGCCACTGAGCAGTTCTTC; CDR3: CASSQRTLAGGPATEQFF
V: TRBV5-1; J: TRBJ1-5; size: -; D: TRBD1; DNA: TGCGCCAGCAGCCCCGGGACAGGGGGACGACAGCCCCAGCATTTT; CDR3: CASSPGTGGRQPQHF
V: TRBV13; J: TRBJ1-2; size: few; D: TRBD1; DNA: TGTGCCAGCAGCTTAGGAGAGTCGGCAGGGGGCGCGATCTATGGCTACACCTTC; CDR3: CASSLGESAGGAIYGYTF
V: TRBV27; J: TRBJ1-6; size: few; D: -; DNA: TGTGCCAGCAGCAAAGGGGGGCCCTCCTATAATTCACCCCTCCACTTT; CDR3: CASSKGGPSYNSPLHF
V: TRBV28; J: TRBJ1-5; size: -; D: -; DNA: TGTGCCAGTTCCTGGGGGAACAATCAGCCCCAGCATTTT; CDR3: CASSWGNNQPQHF
V: TRBV5-1; J: TRBJ1-1; size: many; D: -; DNA: TGCGCCAGCAGCTTGGAGGTGATAGGGAATGAAGCTTTCTTT; CDR3: CASSLEVIGNEAFF
V: TRBV19; J: TRBJ2-7; size: -; D: TRBD1; DNA: TGTGCCAGTAGTATGACAGGGCTCTACGAGCAGTACTTC; CDR3: CASSMTGLYEQYF
V: TRBV4-2; J: TRBJ2-1; size: few; D: -; DNA: TGTGCCAGCAGCCAAGATCTCGGGTTAAGGCAGTTCTTC; CDR3: CASSQDLGLRQFF
V: TRBV5-1; J: TRBJ1-2; size: few; D: -; DNA: TGCGCCAGCAGCCGTGACGATGGCTACACCTTC; CDR3: CASSRDDGYTF
V: TRBV20-1; J: TRBJ1-5; size: -; D: TRBD1; DNA: TGCAGTGCCTCAACAGGGGTCGATCAGCCCCAGCATTTT; CDR3: CSASTGVDQPQHF
V: TRBV7-8; J: TRBJ2-1; size: few; D: TRBD1; DNA: TGTGCCAGCAGACCCGCCCGGACAGGGTATCATGAGCAGTTCTTC; CDR3: CASRPARTGYHEQFF
V: TRBV5-1; J: TRBJ2-5; size: -; D: -; DNA: TGCGCCAGCAGCTTGGATTGGGGCAGCCAAGAGACCCAGTACTTC; CDR3: CASSLDWGSQETQYF
V: TRBV12-3/TRBV12-4; J: TRBJ2-7; size: -; D: TRBD1; DNA: TGTGCCAGCCGGGACAGGGGGCTCTACGAGCAGTACTTC; CDR3: CASRDRGLYEQYF
V: TRBV20-1; J: TRBJ2-1; size: many; D: TRBD2; DNA: TGCAGTGCTGACGCTAGCGGGGGGGCGTCTGAGCAGTTCTTC; CDR3: CSADASGGASEQFF
V: TRBV18; J: TRBJ2-1; size: many; D: -; DNA: TGTGCCAGCTCACCGACGGGTTACAATGAGCAGTTCTTC; CDR3: CASSPTGYNEQFF
V: TRBV7-9; J: TRBJ1-1; size: -; D: -; DNA: TGTGCCAGCAGCTTAGTGCTAGGGGTAACGCCTGAAGCTTTCTTT; CDR3: CASSLVLGVTPEAFF